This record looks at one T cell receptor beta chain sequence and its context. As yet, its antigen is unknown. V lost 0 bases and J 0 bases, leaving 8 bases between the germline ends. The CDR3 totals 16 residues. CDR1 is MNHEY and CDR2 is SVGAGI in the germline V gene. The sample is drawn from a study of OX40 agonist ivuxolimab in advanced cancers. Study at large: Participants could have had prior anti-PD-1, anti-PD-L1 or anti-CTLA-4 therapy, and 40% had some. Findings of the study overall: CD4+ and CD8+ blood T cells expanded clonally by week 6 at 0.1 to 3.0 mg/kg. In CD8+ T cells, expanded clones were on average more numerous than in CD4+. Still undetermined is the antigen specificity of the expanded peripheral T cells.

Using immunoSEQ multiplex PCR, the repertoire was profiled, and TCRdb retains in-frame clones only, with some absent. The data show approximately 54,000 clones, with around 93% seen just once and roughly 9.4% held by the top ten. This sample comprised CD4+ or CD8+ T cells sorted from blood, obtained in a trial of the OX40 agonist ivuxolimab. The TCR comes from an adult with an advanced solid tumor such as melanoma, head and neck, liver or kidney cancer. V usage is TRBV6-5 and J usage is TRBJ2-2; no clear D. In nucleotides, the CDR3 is TGTGCCAGCAGTTACTCCCCCCCTCCGAACACCGGGGAGCTGTTTTTT. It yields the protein CASSYSPPPNTGELFF.